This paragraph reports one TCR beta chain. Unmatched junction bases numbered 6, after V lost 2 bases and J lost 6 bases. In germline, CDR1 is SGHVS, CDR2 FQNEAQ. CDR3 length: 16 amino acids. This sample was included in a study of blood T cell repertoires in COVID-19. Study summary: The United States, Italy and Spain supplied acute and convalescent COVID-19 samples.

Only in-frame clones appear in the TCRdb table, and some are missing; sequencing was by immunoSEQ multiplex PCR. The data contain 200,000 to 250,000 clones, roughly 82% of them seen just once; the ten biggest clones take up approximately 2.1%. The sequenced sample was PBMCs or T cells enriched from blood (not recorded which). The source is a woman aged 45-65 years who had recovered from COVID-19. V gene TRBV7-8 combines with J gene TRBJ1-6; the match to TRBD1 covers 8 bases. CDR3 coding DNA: TGTGCCAGCAGCTTATCGACAGGGGTCGTTAATTCACCCCTCCACTTT. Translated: CASSLSTGVVNSPLHF.